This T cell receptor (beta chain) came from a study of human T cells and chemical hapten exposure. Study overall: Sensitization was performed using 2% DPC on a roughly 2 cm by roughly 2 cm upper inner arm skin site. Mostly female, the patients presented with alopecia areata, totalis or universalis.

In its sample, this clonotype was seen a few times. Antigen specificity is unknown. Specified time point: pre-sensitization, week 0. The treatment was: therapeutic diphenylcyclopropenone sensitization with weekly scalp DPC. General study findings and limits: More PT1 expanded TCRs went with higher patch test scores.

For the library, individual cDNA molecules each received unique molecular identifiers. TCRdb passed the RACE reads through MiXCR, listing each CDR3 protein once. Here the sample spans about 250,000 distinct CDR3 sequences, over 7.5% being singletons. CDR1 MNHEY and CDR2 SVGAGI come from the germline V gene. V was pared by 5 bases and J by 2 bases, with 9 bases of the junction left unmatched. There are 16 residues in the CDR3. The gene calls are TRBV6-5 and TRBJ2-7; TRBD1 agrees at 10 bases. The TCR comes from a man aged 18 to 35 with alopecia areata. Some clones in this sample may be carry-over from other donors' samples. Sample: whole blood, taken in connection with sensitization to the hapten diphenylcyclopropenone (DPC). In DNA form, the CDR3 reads TGTGCCAGCAGTCCGACGGGACAGGGGTGGACCTACGAGCAGTACTTC. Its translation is CASSPTGQGWTYEQYF.